This T cell receptor (beta chain) was recovered during a study of blood T cells in healthy people across ages. Study observations and caveats: Observed TCR beta diversity per million T cells went down as age went up. This fall followed a roughly linear course with age. Estimated diversity, derived from one million T cells, was regarded as an underestimate.

This CDR3 is 14 amino acids long. V dropped 7 bases and J dropped 4 bases, with 14 bases sitting between them. Combining a sample-barcoded 5' primer with a J-beta primer mix, a second PCR ran for about 6 to 12 cycles. One entry per CDR3 protein, called by TCRdb with MiXCR from the 5' RACE reads. The table has hundreds of thousands of distinct CDR3 sequences, 52% seen once. This clonotype was seen a few times. Its antigen is unknown. The V and J genes are TRBV12-3 or TRBV12-4 and TRBJ2-1; TRBD1 or TRBD2 may be the D gene (5 bases each). Sequenced input: blood. The clonotype comes from a woman older than 75 in good health. CDR3 DNA sequence: TGTGCCAGCACCCCGCAGCGGACATACAATGAGCAGTTCTTC. Its translation: CASTPQRTYNEQFF.